This record concerns one T cell receptor beta chain sequence. The sample belongs to a study of blood T cell repertoires in COVID-19. Overall study: Samples taken during acute and convalescent COVID-19 were collected in the United States, Italy and Spain. Sources were T cells, B-cell-depleted T cells, or PBMCs; the material itself was cDNA or gDNA.

Method: immunoSEQ multiplex PCR; TCRdb's copy keeps in-frame clones and lacks some. The profile shows about 190,000 clones, over 80% of them singletons. This CDR3 is 14 amino acids long. The germline V gene has CDR1 MGHDK and CDR2 SYGVNS. Between the trimmed V and J ends, which lost 6 bases and 2 bases, there was a span of 14 bases. The chain has TRBV25-1 and TRBJ2-7; no reliable D call. The TCR comes from a woman in her thirties or forties with acute or convalescent COVID-19. The sequenced sample was peripheral blood. The CDR3 sequence: CASRPLTSTYEQYF. The CDR3 region has the DNA TGTGCCAGCAGACCCCTAACCTCGACCTACGAGCAGTACTTC.